The TCR beta chain under discussion was sequenced for a study of control samples from healthy donors and cancer patients. The repertoire was sequenced with immunoSEQ multiplex PCR; TCRdb's copy has only in-frame clones and lacks some. This sample has about 100,000 clones, with around four fifths found just once. The CDR3 consists of 13 residues. Trimming took 0 bases from V and 2 from J, leaving 5 bases between them. Germline V gene lookup returns CDR1 SGDLS and CDR2 YYNGEE. This sequence joins TRBV9 and TRBJ1-2; no clear D. The source is a man aged 30 to 45 in good health. The specimen sequenced was blood. In DNA, the CDR3 is TGTGCCAGCAGCGTAGAACTCAACTATGGCTACACCTTC. It specifies CASSVELNYGYTF.